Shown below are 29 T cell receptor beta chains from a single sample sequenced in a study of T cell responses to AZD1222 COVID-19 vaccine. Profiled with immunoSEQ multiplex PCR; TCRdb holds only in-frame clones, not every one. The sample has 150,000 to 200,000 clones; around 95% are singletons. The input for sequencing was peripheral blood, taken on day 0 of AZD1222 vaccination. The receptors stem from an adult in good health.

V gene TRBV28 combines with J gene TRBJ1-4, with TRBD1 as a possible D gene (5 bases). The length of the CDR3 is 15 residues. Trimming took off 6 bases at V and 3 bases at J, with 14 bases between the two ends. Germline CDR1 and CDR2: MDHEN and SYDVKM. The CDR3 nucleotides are TGTGCCAGCAGGGATACGGGACGGCCTAATGAAAAACTGTTTTTT. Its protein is CASRDTGRPNEKLFF.

CDR3 residues: CASSREGGSYNEQFF. The DNA for the CDR3 is TGCGCCAGCAGCCGGGAAGGGGGCTCCTACAATGAGCAGTTCTTC. The rearrangement joins TRBV5-1 to TRBJ2-1; D might be TRBD1 (6 bases). The germline V gene has CDR1 SGHRS and CDR2 YFSETQ. Trimming removed 4 bases at V and 0 bases at J, with 11 bases between. The CDR3 totals 15 residues.

CDR3 loop: CASSPTAYTEAFF. As DNA, the CDR3 is TGTGCCAGCAGCCCGACAGCCTACACTGAAGCTTTCTTT. The V gene is TRBV11-1, the J gene TRBJ1-1, with D perhaps TRBD1 (5 bases). The germline V and J ends were trimmed by 5 bases and 3 bases, with 10 bases remaining between them. Germline V gene sequence: CDR1 SGHAT, CDR2 FQDESV (reference sequence). The length of the CDR3 is 13 residues.

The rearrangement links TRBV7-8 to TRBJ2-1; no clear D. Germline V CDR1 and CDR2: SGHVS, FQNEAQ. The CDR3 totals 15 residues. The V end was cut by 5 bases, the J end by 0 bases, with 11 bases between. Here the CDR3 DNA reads TGTGCCAGCAGCCTATTATCTAGCTCCTACAATGAGCAGTTCTTC. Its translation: CASSLLSSSYNEQFF. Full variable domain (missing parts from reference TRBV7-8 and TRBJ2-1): GAGVSQSPRYKVAKRGQDVALRCDPISGHVSLFWYQQALGQGPEFLTYFQNEAQLDKSGLPSDRFFAERPEGSVSTLKIQRTQQEDSAVYLCASSLLSSSYNEQFFGPGTRLTVL.

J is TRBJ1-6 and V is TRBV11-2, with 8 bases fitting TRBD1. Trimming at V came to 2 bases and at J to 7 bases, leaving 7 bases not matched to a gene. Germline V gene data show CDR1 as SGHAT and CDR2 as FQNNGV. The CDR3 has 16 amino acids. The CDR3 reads CASSLNPTGENSPLHF. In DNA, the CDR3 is TGTGCCAGCAGCTTAAACCCGACAGGGGAGAATTCACCCCTCCACTTT.

The DNA of the CDR3 is TGTGCCAGCAGCTTAGAGGTTCTACGCCCCACGAACACCGGGGAGCTGTTTTTT. This sequence encodes CASSLEVLRPTNTGELFF. J is TRBJ2-2 and V is TRBV11-3; D not resolved. The CDR3 loop spans 18 amino acids. CDR1 SGHNT and CDR2 YENEEA come from the germline V gene. V was pared by 0 bases and J by 0 bases, with 14 bases between.

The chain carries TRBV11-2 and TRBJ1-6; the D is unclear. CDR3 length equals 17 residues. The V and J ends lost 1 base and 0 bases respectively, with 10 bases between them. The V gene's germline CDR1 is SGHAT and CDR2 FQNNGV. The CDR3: CASSLGVRSSYNSPLHF. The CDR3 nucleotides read TGTGCCAGCAGCTTAGGCGTGCGTAGCTCCTATAATTCACCCCTCCACTTT.

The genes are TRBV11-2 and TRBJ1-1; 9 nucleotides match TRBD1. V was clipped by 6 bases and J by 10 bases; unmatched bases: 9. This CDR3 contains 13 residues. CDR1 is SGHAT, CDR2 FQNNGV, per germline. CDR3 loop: CASRIQGAGGAFF. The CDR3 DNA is TGTGCCAGCAGGATACAGGGGGCAGGTGGAGCTTTCTTT. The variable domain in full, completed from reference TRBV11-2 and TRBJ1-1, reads EAGVAQSPRYKIIEKRQSVAFWCNPISGHATLYWYQQILGQGPKLLIQFQNNGVVDDSQLPKDRFSAERLKGVDSTLKIQPAKLEDSAVYLCASRIQGAGGAFFGQGTRLTVV.

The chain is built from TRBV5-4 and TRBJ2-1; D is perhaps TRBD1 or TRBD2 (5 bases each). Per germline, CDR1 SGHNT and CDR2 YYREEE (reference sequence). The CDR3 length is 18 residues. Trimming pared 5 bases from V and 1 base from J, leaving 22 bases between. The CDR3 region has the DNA TGTGCCAGCAGTTATGGTGCCGGGGCGAAGCTGTCCTACAATGAGCAGTTCTTC. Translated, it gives CASSYGAGAKLSYNEQFF.

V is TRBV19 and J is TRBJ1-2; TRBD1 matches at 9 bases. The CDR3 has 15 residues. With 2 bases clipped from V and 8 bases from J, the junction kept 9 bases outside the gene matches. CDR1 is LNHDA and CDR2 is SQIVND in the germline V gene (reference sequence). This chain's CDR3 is CASSISTGGAKGYTF. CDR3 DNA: TGTGCCAGTAGTATATCTACAGGGGGCGCGAAAGGCTACACCTTC.

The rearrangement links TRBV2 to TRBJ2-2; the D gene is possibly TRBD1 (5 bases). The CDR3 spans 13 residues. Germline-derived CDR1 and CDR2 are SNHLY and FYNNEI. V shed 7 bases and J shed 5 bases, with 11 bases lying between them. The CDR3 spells CASKAGITGELFF. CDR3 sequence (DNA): TGTGCCAGCAAGGCAGGGATAACCGGGGAGCTGTTTTTT. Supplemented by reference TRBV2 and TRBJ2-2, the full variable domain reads EPEVTQTPSHQVTQMGQEVILRCVPISNHLYFYWYRQILGQKVEFLVSFYNNEISEKSEIFDDQFSVERPDGSNFTLKIRSTKLEDSAMYFCASKAGITGELFFGEGSRLTVL.

In nucleotides, the CDR3 is TGTGCCAGCAACCAACAGGGGGCCTATGGCTACACCTTC. It specifies CASNQQGAYGYTF. This chain joins TRBV28 and TRBJ1-2; 9 nucleotides match TRBD1. This CDR3 region has 13 residues. Germline V gene sequence: CDR1 MDHEN, CDR2 SYDVKM. The junction had 4 bases not matched to a gene; V was cut back by 7 bases and J by 4 bases.

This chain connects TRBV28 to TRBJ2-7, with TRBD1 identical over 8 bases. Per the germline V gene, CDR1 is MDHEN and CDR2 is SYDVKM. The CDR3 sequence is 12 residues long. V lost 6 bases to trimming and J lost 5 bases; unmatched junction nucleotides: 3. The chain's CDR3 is CASSSDRDEQYF. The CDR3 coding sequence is TGTGCCAGCAGCTCGGACAGGGACGAGCAGTACTTC.

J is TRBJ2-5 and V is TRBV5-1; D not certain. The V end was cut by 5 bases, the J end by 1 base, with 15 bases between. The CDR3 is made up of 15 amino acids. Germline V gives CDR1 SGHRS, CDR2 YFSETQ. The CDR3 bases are TGCGCCAGCAGGCTCGTAACGCGCCCCCAAGAGACCCAGTACTTC. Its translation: CASRLVTRPQETQYF.

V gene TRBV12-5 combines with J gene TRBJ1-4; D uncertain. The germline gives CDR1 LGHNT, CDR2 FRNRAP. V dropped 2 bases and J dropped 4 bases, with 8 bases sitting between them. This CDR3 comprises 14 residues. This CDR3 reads CASGLFPNNEKLFF. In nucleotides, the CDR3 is TGTGCTAGTGGTTTGTTTCCTAATAATGAAAAACTGTTTTTT.

The CDR3 coding sequence is TGTGCCAGCTCACCACCGGGGGTACTTTACGAGCAGTACTTC. Its translation: CASSPPGVLYEQYF. This sequence joins TRBV18 and TRBJ2-7; D possibly uses TRBD1 or TRBD2 (5 bases each). Trimming left V 0 bases short and J 4 bases short, with 10 bases between. Looked up from germline, CDR1 is KGHSH and CDR2 is LQKENI. The CDR3 runs to 14 residues.

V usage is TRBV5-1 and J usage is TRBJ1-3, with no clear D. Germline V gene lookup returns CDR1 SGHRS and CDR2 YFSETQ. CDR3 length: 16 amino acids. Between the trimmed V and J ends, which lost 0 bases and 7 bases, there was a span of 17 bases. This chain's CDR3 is CASSLVYGGLGNTIYF. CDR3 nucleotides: TGCGCCAGCAGCTTGGTTTATGGCGGCCTCGGGAACACCATATATTTT.

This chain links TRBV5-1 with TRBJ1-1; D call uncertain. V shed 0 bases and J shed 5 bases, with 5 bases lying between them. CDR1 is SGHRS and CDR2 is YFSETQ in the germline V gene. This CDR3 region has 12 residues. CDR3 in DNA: TGCGCCAGCAGCTTGGAAACAACTGAAGCTTTCTTT. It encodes CASSLETTEAFF.

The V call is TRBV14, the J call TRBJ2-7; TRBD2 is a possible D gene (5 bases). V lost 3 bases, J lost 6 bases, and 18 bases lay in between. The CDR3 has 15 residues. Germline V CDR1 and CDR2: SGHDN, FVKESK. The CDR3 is CASSQVHASPGEQYF. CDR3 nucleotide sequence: TGTGCCAGCAGCCAGGTGCATGCTAGCCCCGGCGAGCAGTACTTC.

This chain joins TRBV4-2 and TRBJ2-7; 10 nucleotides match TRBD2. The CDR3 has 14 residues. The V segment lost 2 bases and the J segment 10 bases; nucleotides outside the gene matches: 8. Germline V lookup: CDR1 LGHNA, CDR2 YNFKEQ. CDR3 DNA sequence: TGTGCCAGCAGCCAACCATGGACTAGCGGAGTTCAGTACTTC. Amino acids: CASSQPWTSGVQYF.

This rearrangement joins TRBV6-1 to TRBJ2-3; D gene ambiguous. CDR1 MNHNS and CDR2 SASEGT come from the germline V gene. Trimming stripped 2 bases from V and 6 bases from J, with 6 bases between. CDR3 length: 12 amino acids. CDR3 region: CASSEQADTQYF. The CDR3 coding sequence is TGTGCCAGCAGTGAACAGGCGGATACGCAGTATTTT.

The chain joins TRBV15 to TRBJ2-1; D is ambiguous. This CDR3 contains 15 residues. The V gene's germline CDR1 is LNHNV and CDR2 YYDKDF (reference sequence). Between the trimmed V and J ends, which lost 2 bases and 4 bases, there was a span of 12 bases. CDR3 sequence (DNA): TGTGCCACCAGCAGATGGCGAGAAGCGTACAATGAGCAGTTCTTC. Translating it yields CATSRWREAYNEQFF.

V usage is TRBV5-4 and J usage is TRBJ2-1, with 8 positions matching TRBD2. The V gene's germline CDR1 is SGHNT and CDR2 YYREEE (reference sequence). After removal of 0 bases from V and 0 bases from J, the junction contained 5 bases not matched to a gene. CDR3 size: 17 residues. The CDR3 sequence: CASSLAASGRSYNEQFF. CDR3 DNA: TGTGCCAGCAGCTTGGCGGCTAGCGGGCGCTCCTACAATGAGCAGTTCTTC.

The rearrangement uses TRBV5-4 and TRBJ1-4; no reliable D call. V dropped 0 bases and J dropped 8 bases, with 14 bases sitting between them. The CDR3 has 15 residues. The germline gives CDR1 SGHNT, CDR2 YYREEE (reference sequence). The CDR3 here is CASSLDAKMSEKLFF. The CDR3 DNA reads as TGTGCCAGCAGCTTGGATGCCAAGATGAGCGAAAAACTGTTTTTT.

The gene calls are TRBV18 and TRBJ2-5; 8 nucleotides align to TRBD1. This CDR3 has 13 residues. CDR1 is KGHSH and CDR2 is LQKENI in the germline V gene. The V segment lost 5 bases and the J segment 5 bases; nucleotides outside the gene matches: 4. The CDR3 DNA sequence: TGTGCCAGCTCAACTGCAGGGGGCGAGACCCAGTACTTC. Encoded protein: CASSTAGGETQYF.

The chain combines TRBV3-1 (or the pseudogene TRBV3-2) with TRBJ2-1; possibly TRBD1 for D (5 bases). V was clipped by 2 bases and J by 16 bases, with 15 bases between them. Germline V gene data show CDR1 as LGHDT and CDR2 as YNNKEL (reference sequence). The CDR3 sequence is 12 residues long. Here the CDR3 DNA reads TGTGCCAGCAGCCAAAGGAACAGGCAAATTTTCTTC. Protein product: CASSQRNRQIFF.

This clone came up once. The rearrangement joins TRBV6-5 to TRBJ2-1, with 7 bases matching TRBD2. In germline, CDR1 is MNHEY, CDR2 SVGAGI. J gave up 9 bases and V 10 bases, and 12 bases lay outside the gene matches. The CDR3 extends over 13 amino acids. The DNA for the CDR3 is TGTGCCACCGCCCGGGGGAGGGGCATTGAGCAGTTCTTC. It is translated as CATARGRGIEQFF.

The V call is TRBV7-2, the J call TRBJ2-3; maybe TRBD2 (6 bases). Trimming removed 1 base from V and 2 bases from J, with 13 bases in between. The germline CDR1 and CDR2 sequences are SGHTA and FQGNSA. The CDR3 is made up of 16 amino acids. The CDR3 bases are TGTGCCAGCAGCTTAGGCGGGACTCTTACCACAGATACGCAGTATTTT. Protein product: CASSLGGTLTTDTQYF.

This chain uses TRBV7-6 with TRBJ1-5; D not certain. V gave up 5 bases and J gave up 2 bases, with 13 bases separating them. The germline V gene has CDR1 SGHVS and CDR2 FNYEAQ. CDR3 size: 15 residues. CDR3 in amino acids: CASSARPGGNQPQHF. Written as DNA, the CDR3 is TGTGCCAGCAGCGCTAGACCAGGAGGCAATCAGCCCCAGCATTTT.